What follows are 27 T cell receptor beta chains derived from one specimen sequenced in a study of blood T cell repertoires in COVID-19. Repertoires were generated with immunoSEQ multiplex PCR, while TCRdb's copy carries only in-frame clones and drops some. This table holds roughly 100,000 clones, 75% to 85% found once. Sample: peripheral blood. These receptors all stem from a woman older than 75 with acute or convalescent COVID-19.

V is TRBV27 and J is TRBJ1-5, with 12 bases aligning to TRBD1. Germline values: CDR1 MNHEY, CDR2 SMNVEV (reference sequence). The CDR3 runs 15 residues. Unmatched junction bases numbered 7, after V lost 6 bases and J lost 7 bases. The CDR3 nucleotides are TGTGCCAGCAGCACGGGACAGGGGGCTGGCCAGCCCCAGCATTTT. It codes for CASSTGQGAGQPQHF.

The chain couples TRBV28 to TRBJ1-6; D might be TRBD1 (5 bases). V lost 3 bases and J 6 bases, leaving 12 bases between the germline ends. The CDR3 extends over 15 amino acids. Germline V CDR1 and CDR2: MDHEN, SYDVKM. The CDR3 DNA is TGTGCCAGCAGTTTTCTTAGGACATCTAATTCACCCCTCCACTTT. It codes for CASSFLRTSNSPLHF.

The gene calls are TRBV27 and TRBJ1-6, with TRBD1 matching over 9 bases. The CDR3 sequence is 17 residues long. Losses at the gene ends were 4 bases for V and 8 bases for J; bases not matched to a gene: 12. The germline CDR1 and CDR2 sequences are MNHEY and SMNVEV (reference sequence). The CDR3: CASSSPSGQGNYSPLHF. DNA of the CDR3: TGTGCCAGCAGTTCGCCCTCGGGACAGGGAAATTATTCACCCCTCCACTTT.

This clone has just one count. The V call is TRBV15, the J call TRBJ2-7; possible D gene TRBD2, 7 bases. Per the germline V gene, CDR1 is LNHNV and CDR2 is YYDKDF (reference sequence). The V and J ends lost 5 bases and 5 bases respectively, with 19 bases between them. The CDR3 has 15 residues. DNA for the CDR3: TGTGCCACCAGCGGGAGGGGGGCCCTCTCGGACGAGCAGTACTTC. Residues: CATSGRGALSDEQYF. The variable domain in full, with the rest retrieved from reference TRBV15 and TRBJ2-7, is DAMVIQNPRYQVTQFGKPVTLSCSQTLNHNVMYWYQQKSSQAPKLLFHYYDKDFNNEADTPDNFQSRRPNTSFCFLDIRSPGLGDTAMYLCATSGRGALSDEQYFGPGTRLTVT.

The CDR3 coding sequence is TGTGCCAGCAGCATCCGGACTAGCGGGAGCTTCGGGACGCAGTATTTT. It codes for CASSIRTSGSFGTQYF. This sequence joins TRBV7-2 and TRBJ2-3; 13 bases are a match to TRBD2. The trim removed 5 bases at V and 9 bases at J, leaving 11 bases unmatched. Germline loops: CDR1 SGHTA, CDR2 FQGNSA. This CDR3 region has 16 residues.

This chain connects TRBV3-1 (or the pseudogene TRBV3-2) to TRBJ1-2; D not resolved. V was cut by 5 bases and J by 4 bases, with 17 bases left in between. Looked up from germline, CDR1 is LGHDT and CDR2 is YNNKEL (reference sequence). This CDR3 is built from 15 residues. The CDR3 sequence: CASSTPLGSGYGYTF. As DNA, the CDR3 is TGTGCCAGCAGCACTCCCTTGGGGAGCGGCTATGGCTACACCTTC.

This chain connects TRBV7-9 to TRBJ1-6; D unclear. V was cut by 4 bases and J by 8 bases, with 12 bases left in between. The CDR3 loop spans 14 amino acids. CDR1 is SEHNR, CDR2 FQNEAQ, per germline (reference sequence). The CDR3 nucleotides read TGTGCCAGCAGCTCCGGAGTCGTCGATTCACCCCTCCACTTT. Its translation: CASSSGVVDSPLHF.

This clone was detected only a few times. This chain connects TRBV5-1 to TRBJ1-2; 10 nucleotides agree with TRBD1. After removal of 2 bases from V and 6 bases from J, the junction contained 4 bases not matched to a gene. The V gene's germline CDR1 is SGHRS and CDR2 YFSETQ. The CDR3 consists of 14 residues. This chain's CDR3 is CASSLQGTGDGYTF. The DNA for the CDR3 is TGCGCCAGCAGCTTACAGGGGACAGGGGATGGCTACACCTTC.

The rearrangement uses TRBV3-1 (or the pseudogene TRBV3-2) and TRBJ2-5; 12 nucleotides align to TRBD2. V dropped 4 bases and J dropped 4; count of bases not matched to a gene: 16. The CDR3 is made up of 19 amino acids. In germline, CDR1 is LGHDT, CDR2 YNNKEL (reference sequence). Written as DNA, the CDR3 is TGTGCCAGCAGCCCGCCCAGGACTAGCGGGGCTAACATTGTAGAGACCCAGTACTTC. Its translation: CASSPPRTSGANIVETQYF.

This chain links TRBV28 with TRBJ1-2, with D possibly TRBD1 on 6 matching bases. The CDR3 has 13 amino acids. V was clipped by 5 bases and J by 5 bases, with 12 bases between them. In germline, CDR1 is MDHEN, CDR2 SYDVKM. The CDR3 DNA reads TGTGCCAGCAGTGTCCGGGACATTTATGGCTACACCTTC. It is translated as CASSVRDIYGYTF.

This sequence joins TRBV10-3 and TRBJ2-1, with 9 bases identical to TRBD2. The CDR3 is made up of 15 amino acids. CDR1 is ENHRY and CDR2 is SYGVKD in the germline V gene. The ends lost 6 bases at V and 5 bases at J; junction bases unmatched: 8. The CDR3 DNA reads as TGTGCCATCAGCGATCTAGCGGGACCCAACAATGAGCAGTTCTTC. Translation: CAISDLAGPNNEQFF.

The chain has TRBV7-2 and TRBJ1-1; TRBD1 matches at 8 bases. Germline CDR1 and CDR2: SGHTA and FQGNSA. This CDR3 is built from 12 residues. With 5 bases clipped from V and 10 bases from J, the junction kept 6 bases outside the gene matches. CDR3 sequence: CASSTDRGGAFF. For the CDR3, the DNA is TGTGCCAGCAGCACCGACAGGGGAGGAGCTTTCTTT.

In nucleotides, the CDR3 is TGTGCCAGCAGCCCCCTGTACAGTGTAATGAACACTGAAGCTTTCTTT. Translation gives CASSPLYSVMNTEAFF. The chain links TRBV5-5 to TRBJ1-1; D is unclear. Germline CDR1 and CDR2: SGHKS and YYEKEE (reference sequence). CDR3 size: 16 residues. V gave up 4 bases and J gave up 0 bases, with 16 bases separating them.

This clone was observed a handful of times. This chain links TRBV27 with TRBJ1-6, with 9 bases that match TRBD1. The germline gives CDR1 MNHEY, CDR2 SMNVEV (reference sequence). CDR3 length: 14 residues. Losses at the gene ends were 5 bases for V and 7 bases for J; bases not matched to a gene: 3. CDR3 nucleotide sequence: TGTGCCAGCAGTGGGACAGGGCGAAATTCACCCCTCCACTTT. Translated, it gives CASSGTGRNSPLHF.

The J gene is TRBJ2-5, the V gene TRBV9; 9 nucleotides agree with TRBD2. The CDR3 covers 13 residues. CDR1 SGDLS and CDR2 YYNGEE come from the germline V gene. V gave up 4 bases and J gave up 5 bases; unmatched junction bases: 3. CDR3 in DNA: TGTGCCAGCAGCTCGACTAGCGGCGAGACCCAGTACTTC. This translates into CASSSTSGETQYF. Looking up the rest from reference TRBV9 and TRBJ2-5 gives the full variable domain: DSGVTQTPKHLITATGQRVTLRCSPRSGDLSVYWYQQSLDQGLQFLIQYYNGEERAKGNILERFSAQQFPDLHSELNLSSLELGDSALYFCASSSTSGETQYFGPGTRLLVL.

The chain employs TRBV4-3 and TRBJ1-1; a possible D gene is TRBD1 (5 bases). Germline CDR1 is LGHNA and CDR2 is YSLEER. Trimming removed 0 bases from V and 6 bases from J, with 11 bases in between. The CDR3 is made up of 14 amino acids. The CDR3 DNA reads TGCGCCAGCAGCCAAGATCCCCAGGGTGCTGAAGCTTTCTTT. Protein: CASSQDPQGAEAFF.

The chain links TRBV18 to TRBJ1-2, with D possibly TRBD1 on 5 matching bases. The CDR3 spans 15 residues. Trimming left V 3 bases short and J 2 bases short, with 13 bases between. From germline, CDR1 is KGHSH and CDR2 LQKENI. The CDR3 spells CASSPSSRQNYGYTF. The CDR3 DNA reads TGTGCCAGCTCACCTAGTTCTAGACAGAACTATGGCTACACCTTC. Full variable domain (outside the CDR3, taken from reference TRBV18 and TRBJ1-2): NAGVMQNPRHLVRRRGQEARLRCSPMKGHSHVYWYRQLPEEGLKFMVYLQKENIIDESGMPKERFSAEFPKEGPSILRIQQVVRGDSAAYFCASSPSSRQNYGYTFGSGTRLTVV.

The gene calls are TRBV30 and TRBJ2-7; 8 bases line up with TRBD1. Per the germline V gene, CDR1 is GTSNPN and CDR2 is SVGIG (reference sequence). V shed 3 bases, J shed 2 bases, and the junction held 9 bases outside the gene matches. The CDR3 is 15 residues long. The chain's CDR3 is CAWRKPDRDPYEQYF. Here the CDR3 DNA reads TGTGCCTGGAGAAAACCGGACAGGGATCCCTACGAGCAGTACTTC.

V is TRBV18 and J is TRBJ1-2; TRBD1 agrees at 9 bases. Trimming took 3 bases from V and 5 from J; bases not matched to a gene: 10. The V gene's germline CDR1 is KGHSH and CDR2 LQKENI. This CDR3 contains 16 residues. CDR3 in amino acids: CASSPFGTGLEYGYTF. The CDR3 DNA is TGTGCCAGCTCACCTTTTGGGACAGGGCTGGAGTATGGCTACACCTTC.

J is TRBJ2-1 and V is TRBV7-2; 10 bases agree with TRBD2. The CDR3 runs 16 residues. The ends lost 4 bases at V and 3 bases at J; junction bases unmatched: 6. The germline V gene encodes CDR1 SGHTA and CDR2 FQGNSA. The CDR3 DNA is TGTGCCAGCAGCTGGGTAGCGGGAGGAGGCTACAATGAGCAGTTCTTC. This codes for CASSWVAGGGYNEQFF.

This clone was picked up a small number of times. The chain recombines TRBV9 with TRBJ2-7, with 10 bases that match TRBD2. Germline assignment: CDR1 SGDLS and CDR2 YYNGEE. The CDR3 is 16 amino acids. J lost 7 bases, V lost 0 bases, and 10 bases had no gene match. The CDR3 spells CASSVDPAGGLKEQYF. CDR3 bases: TGTGCCAGCAGCGTAGATCCAGCGGGGGGGCTGAAAGAGCAGTACTTC.

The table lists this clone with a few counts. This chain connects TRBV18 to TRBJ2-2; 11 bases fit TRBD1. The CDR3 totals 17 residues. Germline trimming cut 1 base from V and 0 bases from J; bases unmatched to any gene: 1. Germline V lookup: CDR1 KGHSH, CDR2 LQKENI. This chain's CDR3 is CASSPRTGGPNTGELFF. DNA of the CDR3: TGTGCCAGCTCACCACGGACAGGGGGCCCGAACACCGGGGAGCTGTTTTTT.

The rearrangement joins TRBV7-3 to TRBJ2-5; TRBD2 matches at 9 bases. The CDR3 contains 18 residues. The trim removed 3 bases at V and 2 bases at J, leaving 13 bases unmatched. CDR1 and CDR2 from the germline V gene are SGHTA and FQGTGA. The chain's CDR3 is CASSLIGAGGAVQETQYF. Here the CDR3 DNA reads TGTGCCAGCAGCTTGATCGGGGCGGGAGGGGCTGTACAAGAGACCCAGTACTTC. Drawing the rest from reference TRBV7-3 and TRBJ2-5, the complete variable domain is GAGVSQTPSNKVTEKGKYVELRCDPISGHTALYWYRQSLGQGPEFLIYFQGTGAADDSGLPNDRFFAVRPEGSVSTLKIQRTERGDSAVYLCASSLIGAGGAVQETQYFGPGTRLLVL.

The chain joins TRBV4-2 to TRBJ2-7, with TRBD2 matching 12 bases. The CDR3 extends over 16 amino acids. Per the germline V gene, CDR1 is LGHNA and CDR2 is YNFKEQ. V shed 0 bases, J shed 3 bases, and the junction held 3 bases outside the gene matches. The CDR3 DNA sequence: TGTGCCAGCAGCCAAGATAGGACTAGCGGGGTCTACGAGCAGTACTTC. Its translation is CASSQDRTSGVYEQYF.

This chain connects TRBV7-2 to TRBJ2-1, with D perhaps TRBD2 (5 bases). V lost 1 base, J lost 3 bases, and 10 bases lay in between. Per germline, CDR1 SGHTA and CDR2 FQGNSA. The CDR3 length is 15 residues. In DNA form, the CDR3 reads TGTGCCAGCAGCTTAGACGGCGGGCTCTACAATGAGCAGTTCTTC. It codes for CASSLDGGLYNEQFF.

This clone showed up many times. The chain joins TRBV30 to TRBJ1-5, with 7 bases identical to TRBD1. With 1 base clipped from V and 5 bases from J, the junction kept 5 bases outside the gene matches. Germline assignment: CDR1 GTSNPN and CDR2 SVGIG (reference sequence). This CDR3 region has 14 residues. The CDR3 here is CAWSAGQLYQPQHF. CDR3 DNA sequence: TGTGCCTGGAGTGCGGGACAGCTCTATCAGCCCCAGCATTTT.

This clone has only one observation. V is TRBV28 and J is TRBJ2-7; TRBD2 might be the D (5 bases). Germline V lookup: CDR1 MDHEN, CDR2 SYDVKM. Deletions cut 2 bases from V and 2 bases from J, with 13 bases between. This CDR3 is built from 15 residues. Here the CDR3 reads CASSLAASSAYEQYF. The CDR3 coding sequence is TGTGCCAGCAGTTTAGCGGCTAGCTCTGCCTACGAGCAGTACTTC.